Following are 13 T cell receptor beta chains from one sample sequenced in a study of T-cell memory formation after mild COVID-19 (dated by TCRdb to the early 2020s). The protocol used for the library was 5' RACE. Instrument on record: Illumina NovaSeq 6000. Clones were called with MiXCR by TCRdb after fastp trimmed the public reads at Q25, and only in-frame beta chains were retained. Each record represents a unique CDR3 protein, reported with the most common genes and DNA among its rows. Recorded for this sample are just under 550,000 distinct CDR3 sequences; about a fifth of them occurred a single time. The ten largest clones take up around 12% of the sample. The sequencing input was PBMCs or a T cell subset sorted from them (not recorded which). These receptors were collected from an adult woman who had mild COVID-19 (a few samples of this study predate the infection). The sample titles of this study are shuffled in the database, so cell type and time point are left out; the donor was told from shared clones.

This chain uses TRBV9 with TRBJ2-7; 9 bases are a match to TRBD2. V was pared by 0 bases and J by 6 bases, with 4 bases of the junction left unmatched. CDR1 and CDR2 from the germline V gene are SGDLS and YYNGEE. The CDR3 contains 14 residues. The CDR3 loop is CASSVVAGATEQYF. Written as DNA, the CDR3 is TGTGCCAGCAGCGTAGTAGCGGGAGCAACCGAGCAGTACTTC.

This clonotype was found a few times. V usage is TRBV10-3 and J usage is TRBJ2-1, with TRBD2 identical over 7 bases. Germline values: CDR1 ENHRY, CDR2 SYGVKD. Trimming took 3 bases from V and 2 from J; bases not matched to a gene: 4. CDR3 length equals 15 residues. CDR3 sequence reads: CAISEGGGTYNEQFF. In DNA, the CDR3 is TGTGCCATCAGTGAAGGCGGGGGTACCTACAATGAGCAGTTCTTC.

This clonotype was seen a handful of times. CDR3 in DNA: TGTGCCAGCAGCCAACAGCGAGGAGGGCGGCAAGAGACCCAGTACTTC. Its translation: CASSQQRGGRQETQYF. V gene TRBV4-2 combines with J gene TRBJ2-5, with a tentative D call TRBD2 (6 bases). CDR1 is LGHNA and CDR2 is YNFKEQ in the germline V gene. V lost 2 bases, J lost 2 bases, and 15 bases lay in between. CDR3 length equals 16 residues.

The chain joins TRBV4-2 to TRBJ2-7, with D perhaps TRBD2 (6 bases). The V end lost 4 bases, the J end lost 2 bases, and 15 bases lay between the germline ends. The CDR3 is 15 residues long. Germline V gives CDR1 LGHNA, CDR2 YNFKEQ. In DNA form, the CDR3 reads TGTGCCAGCAGCCCTTCCAGCGGGCCCACCTACGAGCAGTACTTC. Its protein is CASSPSSGPTYEQYF.

A word on this clonotype: At one of its ends the junction is not consistent with the germline gene, which may arise from a read error. The chain joins TRBV6-5 to TRBJ1-4; D gene ambiguous. Germline V gene sequence: CDR1 MNHEY, CDR2 SVGAGI. This CDR3 is 17 amino acids long. CDR3 protein: CSSSLAPVGTNNEKLFF. CDR3 nucleotide sequence: TGTTCCAGCAGTTTGGCCCCCGTGGGAACCAATAATGAAAAACTGTTTTTT.

There are a few counts of this clonotype. The CDR3 region has the DNA TGTGCCAGTAGTATGGGGGGTCAGCCCCAGCATTTT. Translation gives CASSMGGQPQHF. This chain connects TRBV19 to TRBJ1-5, with a possible D match to TRBD1 (5 bases). Germline V gene data show CDR1 as LNHDA and CDR2 as SQIVND (reference sequence). This CDR3 region has 12 residues. V was trimmed by 3 bases and J by 6 bases, leaving 6 bases between them.

This sequence joins TRBV7-2 and TRBJ2-3; 7 bases line up with TRBD2. The CDR3 has 16 residues. With 3 bases clipped from V and 0 bases from J, the junction kept 6 bases outside the gene matches. CDR1 SGHTA and CDR2 FQGNSA come from the germline V gene. The CDR3 region is CASSFVRLASTDTQYF. The CDR3 bases are TGTGCCAGCAGCTTCGTTAGACTAGCCAGCACAGATACGCAGTATTTT.

This rearrangement joins TRBV7-2 to TRBJ2-7; D is uncertain. Germline values: CDR1 SGHTA, CDR2 FQGNSA. The ends were cut back, 4 bases at V and 3 bases at J, with 10 bases in the middle. The CDR3 consists of 13 residues. As DNA, the CDR3 is TGTGCCAGCAGCTCCCAGTCGGGCTACGAGCAGTACTTC. It is translated as CASSSQSGYEQYF.

The J gene is TRBJ2-3, the V gene TRBV20-1; D could derive from TRBD1 or TRBD2 (6 bases each). The CDR3 is 13 residues long. Germline V CDR1 and CDR2: DFQATT, SNEGSKA (reference sequence). V was clipped by 0 bases and J by 4 bases, with 8 bases between them. CDR3 amino acids: CSARDGGPDTQYF. In nucleotides, the CDR3 is TGCAGTGCTAGAGACGGGGGCCCAGATACGCAGTATTTT.

The V gene is TRBV7-9, the J gene TRBJ1-2; D call uncertain. CDR3 size: 15 residues. The V gene lost 5 bases and the J gene lost 5 bases, with 18 bases spanning the gap. Germline V gives CDR1 SEHNR, CDR2 FQNEAQ (reference sequence). In DNA form, the CDR3 reads TGTGCCAGCAGCCCAGGACGCGGTCGGCAGTATGGCTACACCTTC. It codes for CASSPGRGRQYGYTF.

This chain uses TRBV12-3 or TRBV12-4 with TRBJ1-3, with D perhaps matching TRBD1 (5 bases). Trimming took 6 bases from V and 10 from J, leaving 19 bases between them. The CDR3 contains 14 residues. DNA of the CDR3: TGTGCCAGCAGCCCTGGACTTCAGGGAGGGACCATATATTTT. Amino acids: CASSPGLQGGTIYF.

V gene TRBV5-1 combines with J gene TRBJ2-1, with D perhaps being TRBD1 or TRBD2 (5 bases each). CDR1 and CDR2 from the germline V gene are SGHRS and YFSETQ. This CDR3 contains 17 residues. Trimming took 1 base from V and 6 from J, leaving 20 bases between them. DNA for the CDR3: TGCGCCAGCAGCTTGTTCCCGGTGGGGGAAGGATCCAATGAGCAGTTCTTC. Amino acid sequence: CASSLFPVGEGSNEQFF. The full variable domain, in which reference TRBV5-1 and TRBJ2-1 provide the parts outside the CDR3, is KAGVTQTPRYLIKTRGQQVTLSCSPISGHRSVSWYQQTPGQGLQFLFEYFSETQRNKGNFPGRFSGRQFSNSRSEMNVSTLELGDSALYLCASSLFPVGEGSNEQFFGPGTRLTVL.

CDR3 loop: CSARDGEGGYNEQFF. The CDR3 region has the DNA TGCAGTGCTAGAGATGGGGAGGGAGGTTACAATGAGCAGTTCTTC. The rearrangement uses TRBV20-1 and TRBJ2-1; TRBD2 agrees at 7 bases. The germline CDR1 and CDR2 sequences are DFQATT and SNEGSKA (reference sequence). The CDR3 is made up of 15 amino acids. The trim removed 0 bases at V and 4 bases at J, leaving 6 bases unmatched.